This T cell receptor (beta chain) emerged from a study of PD-1 blockade in classical Hodgkin lymphoma. Study-wide results and limits: Those achieving complete response showed baseline diversity like newly diagnosed patients.

Points on this clone: What it binds is unknown.

Time point in this sample: cycle 4 day 1 (C4D1), after more than 5 weeks of nivolumab. Exposure to brentuximab vedotin varied, and each patient had relapsed following autologous stem cell transplantation. This CDR3 has 14 residues. The germline gives CDR1 MNHEY, CDR2 SMNVEV (reference sequence). Trimming shortened V by 5 bases and J by 3 bases, and 13 bases separated the two germline ends. The protocol was immunoSEQ multiplex PCR, while the TCRdb copy is restricted to in-frame clones and leaves out a portion. The sample contains 64,000 or so clones, about 92% of which appear only once. V usage is TRBV27 and J usage is TRBJ1-2; TRBD1 is a possible D gene (5 bases). The sample here was peripheral blood mononuclear cells (PBMCs), taken before the fourth cycle of nivolumab. This TCR was recovered from a human donor with classical Hodgkin lymphoma. The CDR3, as DNA: TGTGCCAGCAGTGGTACAGGAGGATACTATGGCTACACCTTC. Protein sequence: CASSGTGGYYGYTF.